The clone carrying this TCR beta chain has just a few counts. The antigen remains unidentified. This specimen belongs to a study of identical twins. TCRdb redid the calling of the 5' RACE reads with MiXCR, one entry per CDR3 protein. The data contain about 520,000 distinct CDR3 sequences, 20% to 25% of them singletons. Study observations and caveats: A partial confounding effect on zero-insertion analyses could come from invariant MAIT and iNKT cells.

This same sample was also taken into another study, of T cells expressing NK-cell markers. That work states: Underlying the TCR beta repertoires were sorted CD3+CD56+NKG2C+, CD3+CD56+NKG2C- and CD3+CD56-NKG2C+ T cells. The dominant NKG2C+ clonotypes represented about 1.0-7.5% of CD8+ T cells in six donors.

Sequenced: CD4+ T cells sorted from blood. This receptor was obtained from a woman aged 18-35 years in good health.

CDR3 loop: CASSLQTTNYGYTF. In DNA form, the CDR3 reads TGCGCCAGCAGCTTGCAGACCACGAACTATGGCTACACCTTC. The chain uses TRBV5-1 and TRBJ1-2; D is unresolved. CDR3 length: 14 residues. V lost 1 base and J lost 2, with 9 bases in between. CDR1 is SGHRS, CDR2 YFSETQ, per germline.